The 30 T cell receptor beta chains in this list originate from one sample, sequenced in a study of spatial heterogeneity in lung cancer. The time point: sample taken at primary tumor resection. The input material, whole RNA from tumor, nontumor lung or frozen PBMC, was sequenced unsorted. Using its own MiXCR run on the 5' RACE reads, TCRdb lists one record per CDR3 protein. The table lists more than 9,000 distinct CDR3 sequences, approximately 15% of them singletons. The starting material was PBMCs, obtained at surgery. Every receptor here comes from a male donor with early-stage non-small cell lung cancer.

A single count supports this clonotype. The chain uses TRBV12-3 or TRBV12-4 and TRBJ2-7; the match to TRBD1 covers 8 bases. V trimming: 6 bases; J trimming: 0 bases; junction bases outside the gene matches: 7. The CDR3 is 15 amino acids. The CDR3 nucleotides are TGTGCCAGCAGCCCACAGGGGGGAGGCTCCTACGAGCAGTACTTC. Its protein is CASSPQGGGSYEQYF.

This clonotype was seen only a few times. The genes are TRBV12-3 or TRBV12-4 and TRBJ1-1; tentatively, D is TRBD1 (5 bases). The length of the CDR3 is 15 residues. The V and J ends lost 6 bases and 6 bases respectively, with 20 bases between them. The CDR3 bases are TGTGCCAGCAGCAAGACGTTACAAAGGGGCGCTGAAGCTTTCTTT. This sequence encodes CASSKTLQRGAEAFF.

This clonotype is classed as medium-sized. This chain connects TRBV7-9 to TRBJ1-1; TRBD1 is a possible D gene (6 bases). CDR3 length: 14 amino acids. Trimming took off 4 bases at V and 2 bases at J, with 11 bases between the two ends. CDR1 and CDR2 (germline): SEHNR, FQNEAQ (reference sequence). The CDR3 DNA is TGTGCCAGCAGCTCTACAGGGTTTAACACTGAAGCTTTCTTT. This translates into CASSSTGFNTEAFF.

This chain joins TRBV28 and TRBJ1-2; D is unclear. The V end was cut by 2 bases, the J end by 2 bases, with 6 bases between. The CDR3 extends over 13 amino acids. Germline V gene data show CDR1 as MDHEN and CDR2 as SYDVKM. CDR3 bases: TGTGCCAGCAGTTTAGGGCAGAACTATGGCTACACCTTC. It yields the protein CASSLGQNYGYTF.

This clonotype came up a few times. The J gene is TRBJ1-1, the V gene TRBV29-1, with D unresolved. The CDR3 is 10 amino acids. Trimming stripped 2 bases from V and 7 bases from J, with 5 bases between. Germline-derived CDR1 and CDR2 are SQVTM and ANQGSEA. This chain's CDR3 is CSVEYGEAFF. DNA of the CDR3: TGCAGCGTTGAATACGGTGAAGCTTTCTTT.

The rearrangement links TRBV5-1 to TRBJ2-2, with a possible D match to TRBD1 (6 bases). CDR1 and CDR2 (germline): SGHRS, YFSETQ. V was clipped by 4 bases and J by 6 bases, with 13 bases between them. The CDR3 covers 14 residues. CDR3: CASSGRTDAGELFF. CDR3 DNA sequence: TGCGCCAGCAGCGGACGGACAGACGCCGGGGAGCTGTTTTTT.

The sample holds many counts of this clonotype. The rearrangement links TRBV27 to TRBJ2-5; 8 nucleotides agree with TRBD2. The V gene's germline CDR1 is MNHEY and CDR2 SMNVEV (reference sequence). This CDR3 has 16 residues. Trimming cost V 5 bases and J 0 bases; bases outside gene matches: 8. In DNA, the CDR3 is TGTGCCAGCAGTCCCCAAGGCGGGAGGTACCAAGAGACCCAGTACTTC. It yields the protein CASSPQGGRYQETQYF.

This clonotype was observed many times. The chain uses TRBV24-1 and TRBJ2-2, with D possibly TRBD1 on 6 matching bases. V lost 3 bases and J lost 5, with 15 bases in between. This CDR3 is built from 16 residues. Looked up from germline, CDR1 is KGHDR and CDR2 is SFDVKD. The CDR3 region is CATSDRQGPETGELFF. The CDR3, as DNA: TGTGCCACCAGTGATCGTCAGGGGCCGGAGACCGGGGAGCTGTTTTTT.

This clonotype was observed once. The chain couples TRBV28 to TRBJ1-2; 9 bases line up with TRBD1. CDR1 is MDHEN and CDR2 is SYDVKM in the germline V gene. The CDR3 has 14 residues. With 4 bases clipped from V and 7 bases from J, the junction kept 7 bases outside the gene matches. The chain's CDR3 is CASSYVQGARGYTF. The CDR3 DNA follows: TGTGCCAGCAGTTATGTACAGGGGGCACGTGGCTACACCTTC.

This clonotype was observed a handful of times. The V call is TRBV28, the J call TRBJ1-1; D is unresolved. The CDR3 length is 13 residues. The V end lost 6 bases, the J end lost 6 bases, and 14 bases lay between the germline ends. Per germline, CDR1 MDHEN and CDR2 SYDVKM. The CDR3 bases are TGTGCCAGCAGAGGACCGGCTTTAGCTGAAGCTTTCTTT. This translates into CASRGPALAEAFF. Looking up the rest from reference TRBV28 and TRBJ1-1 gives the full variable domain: DVKVTQSSRYLVKRTGEKVFLECVQDMDHENMFWYRQDPGLGLRLIYFSYDVKMKEKGDIPEGYSVSREKKERFSLILESASTNQTSMYLCASRGPALAEAFFGQGTRLTVV.

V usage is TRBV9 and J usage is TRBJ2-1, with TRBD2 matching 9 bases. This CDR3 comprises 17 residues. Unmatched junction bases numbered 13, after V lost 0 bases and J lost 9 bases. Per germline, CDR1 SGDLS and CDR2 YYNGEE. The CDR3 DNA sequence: TGTGCCAGCAGCGTAGAGGGACTAGCAACCACCAACGGTGAGCAGTTCTTC. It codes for CASSVEGLATTNGEQFF.

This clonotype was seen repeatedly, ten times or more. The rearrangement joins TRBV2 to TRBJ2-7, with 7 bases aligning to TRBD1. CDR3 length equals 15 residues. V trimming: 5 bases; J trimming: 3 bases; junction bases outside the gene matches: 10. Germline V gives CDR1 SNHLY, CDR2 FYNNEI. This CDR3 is CASSQSGTEYYEQYF. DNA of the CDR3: TGTGCCAGCAGTCAATCCGGGACAGAGTACTACGAGCAGTACTTC. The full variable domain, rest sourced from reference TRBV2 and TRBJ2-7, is EPEVTQTPSHQVTQMGQEVILRCVPISNHLYFYWYRQILGQKVEFLVSFYNNEISEKSEIFDDQFSVERPDGSNFTLKIRSTKLEDSAMYFCASSQSGTEYYEQYFGPGTRLTVT.

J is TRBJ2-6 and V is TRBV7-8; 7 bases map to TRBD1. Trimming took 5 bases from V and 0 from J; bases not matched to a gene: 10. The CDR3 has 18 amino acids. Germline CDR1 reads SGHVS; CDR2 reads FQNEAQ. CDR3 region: CASSRVGQAFSGANVLTF. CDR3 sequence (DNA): TGTGCCAGCAGCCGGGTTGGACAGGCTTTCTCTGGGGCCAACGTCCTGACTTTC.

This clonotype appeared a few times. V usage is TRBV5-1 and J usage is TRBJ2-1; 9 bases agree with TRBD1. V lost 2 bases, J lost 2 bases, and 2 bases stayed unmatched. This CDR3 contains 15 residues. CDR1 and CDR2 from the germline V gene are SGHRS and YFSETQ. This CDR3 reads CASSFTGGTYNEQFF. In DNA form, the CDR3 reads TGCGCCAGCAGCTTTACAGGGGGCACCTACAATGAGCAGTTCTTC.

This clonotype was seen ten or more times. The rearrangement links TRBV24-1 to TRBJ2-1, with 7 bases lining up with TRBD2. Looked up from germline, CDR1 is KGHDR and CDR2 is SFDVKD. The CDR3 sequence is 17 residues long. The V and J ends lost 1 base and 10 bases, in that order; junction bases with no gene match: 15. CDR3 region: CATSDLGREGTLSEQFF. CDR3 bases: TGTGCCACCAGTGATTTAGGCAGGGAGGGAACCTTGAGCGAGCAGTTCTTC.

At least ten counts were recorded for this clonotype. This chain's CDR3 is CASSPPSGSHWNEQFF. DNA of the CDR3: TGTGCCAGCAGCCCCCCTAGCGGGAGTCATTGGAATGAGCAGTTCTTC. The chain employs TRBV7-2 and TRBJ2-1, with 10 positions matching TRBD2. J lost 7 bases, V lost 5 bases, and 11 bases had no gene match. The CDR3 extends over 16 amino acids. Germline V gives CDR1 SGHTA, CDR2 FQGNSA.

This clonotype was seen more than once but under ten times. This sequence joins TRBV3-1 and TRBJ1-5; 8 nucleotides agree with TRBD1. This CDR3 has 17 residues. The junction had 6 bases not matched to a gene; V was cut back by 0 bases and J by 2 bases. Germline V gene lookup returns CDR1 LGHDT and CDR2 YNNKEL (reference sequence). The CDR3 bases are TGTGCCAGCAGCCAAGACCTCAGGGGGCTGGGCAATCAGCCCCAGCATTTT. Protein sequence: CASSQDLRGLGNQPQHF.

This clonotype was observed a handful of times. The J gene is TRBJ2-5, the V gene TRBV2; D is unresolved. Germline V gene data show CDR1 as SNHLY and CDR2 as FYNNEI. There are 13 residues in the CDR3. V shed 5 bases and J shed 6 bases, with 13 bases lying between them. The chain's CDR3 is CASSQNLGQTQYF. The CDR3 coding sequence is TGTGCCAGCAGTCAAAATCTAGGGCAGACCCAGTACTTC. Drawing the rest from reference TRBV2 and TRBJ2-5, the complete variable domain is EPEVTQTPSHQVTQMGQEVILRCVPISNHLYFYWYRQILGQKVEFLVSFYNNEISEKSEIFDDQFSVERPDGSNFTLKIRSTKLEDSAMYFCASSQNLGQTQYFGPGTRLLVL.

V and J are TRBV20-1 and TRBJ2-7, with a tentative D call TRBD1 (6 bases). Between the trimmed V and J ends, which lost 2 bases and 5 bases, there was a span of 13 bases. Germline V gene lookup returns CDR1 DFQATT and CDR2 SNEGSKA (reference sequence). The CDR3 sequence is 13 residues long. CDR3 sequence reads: CSARKDSWDEQYF. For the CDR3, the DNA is TGCAGTGCTAGAAAGGACAGTTGGGACGAGCAGTACTTC.

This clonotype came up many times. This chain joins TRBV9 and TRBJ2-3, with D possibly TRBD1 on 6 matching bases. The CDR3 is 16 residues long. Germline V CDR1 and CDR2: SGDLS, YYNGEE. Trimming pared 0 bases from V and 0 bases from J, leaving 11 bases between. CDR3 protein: CASSVGHRASTDTQYF. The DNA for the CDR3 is TGTGCCAGCAGCGTAGGGCACAGGGCGAGCACAGATACGCAGTATTTT.

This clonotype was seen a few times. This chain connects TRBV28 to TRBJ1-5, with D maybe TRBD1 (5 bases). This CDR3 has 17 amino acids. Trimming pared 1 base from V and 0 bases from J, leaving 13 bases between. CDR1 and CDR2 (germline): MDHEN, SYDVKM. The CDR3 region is CASSLFGGTVSNQPQHF. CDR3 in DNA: TGTGCCAGCAGTTTATTTGGGGGTACCGTTAGCAATCAGCCCCAGCATTTT.

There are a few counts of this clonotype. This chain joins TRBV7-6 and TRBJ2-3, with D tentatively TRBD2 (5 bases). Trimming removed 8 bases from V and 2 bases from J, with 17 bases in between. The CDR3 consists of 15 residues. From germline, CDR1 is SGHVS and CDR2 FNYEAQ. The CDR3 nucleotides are TGTGCCAGCGCACGGAAGGCGGGCTACACAGATACGCAGTATTTT. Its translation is CASARKAGYTDTQYF.

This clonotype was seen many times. The CDR3 reads CASSFVPNTEAFF. The CDR3 region has the DNA TGTGCCAGCAGTTTCGTGCCCAACACTGAAGCTTTCTTT. The V and J genes are TRBV28 and TRBJ1-1; D remains unclear. V was shortened by 3 bases and J by 2 bases, with 7 bases between the two germline ends. The germline gives CDR1 MDHEN, CDR2 SYDVKM. This CDR3 region has 13 residues.

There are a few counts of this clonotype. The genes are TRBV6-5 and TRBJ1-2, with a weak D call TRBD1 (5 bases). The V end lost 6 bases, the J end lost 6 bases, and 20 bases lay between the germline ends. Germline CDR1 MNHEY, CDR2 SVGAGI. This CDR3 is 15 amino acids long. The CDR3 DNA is TGTGCCAGCAGGGAATCTCGGACACGGCGGGATGGCTACACCTTC. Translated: CASRESRTRRDGYTF.

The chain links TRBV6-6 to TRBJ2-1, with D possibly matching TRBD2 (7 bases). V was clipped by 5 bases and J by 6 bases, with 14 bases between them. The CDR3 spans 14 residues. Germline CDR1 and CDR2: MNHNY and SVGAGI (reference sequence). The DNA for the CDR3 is TGTGCCAGCAGTGGAGGGGGGGGAGTCAATGAGCAGTTCTTC. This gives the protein CASSGGGGVNEQFF.

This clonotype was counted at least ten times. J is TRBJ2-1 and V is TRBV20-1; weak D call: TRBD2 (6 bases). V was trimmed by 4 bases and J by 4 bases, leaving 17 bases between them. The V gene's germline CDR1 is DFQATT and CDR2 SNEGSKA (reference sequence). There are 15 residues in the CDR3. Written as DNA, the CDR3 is TGCAGTGCTACATCTGGGGAGGTGATGTACAATGAGCAGTTCTTC. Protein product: CSATSGEVMYNEQFF.

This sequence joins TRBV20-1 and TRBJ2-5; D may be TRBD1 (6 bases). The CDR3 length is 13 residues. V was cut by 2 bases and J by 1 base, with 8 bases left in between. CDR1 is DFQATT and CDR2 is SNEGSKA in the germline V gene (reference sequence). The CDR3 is CSARLDSQETQYF. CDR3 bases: TGCAGTGCTAGATTGGACAGCCAAGAGACCCAGTACTTC.

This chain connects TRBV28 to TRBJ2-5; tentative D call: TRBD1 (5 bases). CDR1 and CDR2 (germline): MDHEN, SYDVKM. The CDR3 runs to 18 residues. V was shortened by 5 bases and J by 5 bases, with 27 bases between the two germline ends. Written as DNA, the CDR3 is TGTGCCAGCAGTCTACTACTCGGGCAGGGCCAGTTTATTGAGACCCAGTACTTC. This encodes CASSLLLGQGQFIETQYF.

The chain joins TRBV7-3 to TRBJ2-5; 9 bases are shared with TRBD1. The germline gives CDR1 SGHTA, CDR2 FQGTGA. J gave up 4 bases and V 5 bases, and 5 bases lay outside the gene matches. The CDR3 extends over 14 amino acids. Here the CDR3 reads CASSRTGAVETQYF. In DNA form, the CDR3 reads TGTGCCAGCAGCAGGACAGGGGCAGTAGAGACCCAGTACTTC.

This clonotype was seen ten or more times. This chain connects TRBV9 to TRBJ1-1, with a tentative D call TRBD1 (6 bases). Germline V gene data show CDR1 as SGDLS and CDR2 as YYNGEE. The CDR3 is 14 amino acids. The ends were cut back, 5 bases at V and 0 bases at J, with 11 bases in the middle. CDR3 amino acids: CASSGGTLNTEAFF. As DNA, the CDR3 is TGTGCCAGCAGTGGGGGGACATTGAACACTGAAGCTTTCTTT.